A selection of T cell receptor beta chains follows, all from one sample in a study of blood T cell repertoires in COVID-19. The repertoire was sequenced with immunoSEQ multiplex PCR; TCRdb's copy has only in-frame clones and lacks some. The sample holds around 180,000 clones, roughly 88% seen once. Sequencing was performed on peripheral blood. The receptors derive from a human donor with active or convalescent COVID-19. The donor label of this sample is uncertain. Both conserved end residues are part of each CDR3. The D gene is left open where the match is weak. Not all rows give a size; the values are once, few, many and, for expanded clones, a class.

TRBV13	TRBJ1-5	TRBD1	.	CASSSQGNKSNQPQHF	TGTGCCAGCAGCTCACAGGGGAATAAGAGCAATCAGCCCCAGCATTTT
TRBV11-1	TRBJ2-3	TRBD1	.	CASSLDRGDTQYF	TGTGCCAGCAGCTTAGACAGGGGAGATACGCAGTATTTT
TRBV5-1	TRBJ2-7	.	.	CASSLEVVSYEQYF	TGCGCCAGCAGCTTGGAAGTAGTTTCCTACGAGCAGTACTTC
TRBV5-1	TRBJ2-1	.	.	CASSLSGTPAIQQFF	TGCGCCAGCAGCTTATCCGGGACTCCGGCTATACAGCAGTTCTTC
TRBV5-4	TRBJ2-6	.	.	CASSSIRDSGANVLTF	TGTGCCAGCAGCTCCATCAGGGACTCTGGGGCCAACGTCCTGACTTTC
TRBV28	TRBJ2-7	TRBD2	.	CASSGRAYEQYF	TGTGCCAGCAGTGGGAGGGCCTACGAGCAGTACTTC
TRBV6-5	TRBJ2-1	TRBD1	.	CATGDRGQGNEQFF	TGTGCCACCGGGGACAGGGGGCAAGGCAATGAGCAGTTCTTC
TRBV2	TRBJ2-2	TRBD2	.	CARTSGNTGELFF	TGTGCCAGGACTAGCGGTAACACCGGGGAGCTGTTTTTT
TRBV11-3	TRBJ1-2	.	few	CASSPKGSGGYTF	TGTGCCAGCAGCCCCAAGGGGTCAGGCGGCTACACCTTC
TRBV7-3	TRBJ2-3	.	.	CASSPEVGRTDTQYF	TGTGCCAGCAGCCCAGAGGTCGGCCGCACAGATACGCAGTATTTT
TRBV20-1	TRBJ2-3	.	.	CSASFQTSTDTQYF	TGCAGTGCTAGTTTCCAGACTAGCACAGATACGCAGTATTTT
TRBV7-2	TRBJ2-2	TRBD1	.	CASSARTGPGSGELFF	TGTGCCAGCAGCGCACGGACAGGGCCGGGGTCCGGGGAGCTGTTTTTT
TRBV4-3	TRBJ2-3	.	.	CASSLLPYADTQYF	TGCGCCAGCAGCCTCCTACCTTATGCCGATACGCAGTATTTT
TRBV12-3/TRBV12-4	TRBJ2-1	TRBD1	.	CASRLTGNEQFF	TGTGCCAGCAGGCTGACAGGGAATGAGCAGTTCTTC
TRBV28	TRBJ1-2	.	once	CASLVGGANYGYTF	TGTGCCAGCCTCGTTGGGGGGGCGAACTATGGCTACACCTTC
TRBV5-6	TRBJ1-5	.	.	CASSLGQINQPQHF	TGTGCCAGCAGCTTGGGACAGATAAATCAGCCCCAGCATTTT
TRBV6-2/TRBV6-3	TRBJ1-5	.	.	CASSRFLQPQHF	TGTGCCAGCAGCCGCTTCCTACAGCCCCAGCATTTT
TRBV6-2/TRBV6-3	TRBJ1-1	.	.	CASSPIQGEAFF	TGTGCCAGCAGTCCCATACAGGGTGAAGCTTTCTTT
TRBV28	TRBJ1-1	TRBD1	.	CASTYGQGIMNTEAFF	TGTGCCAGCACATATGGACAGGGAATTATGAACACTGAAGCTTTCTTT
TRBV7-8	TRBJ1-2	.	.	CASSLVAGGAGSFLIGYTF	TGTGCCAGCAGCTTAGTGGCCGGTGGGGCAGGCTCTTTTCTCATAGGCTACACCTTC
TRBV11-2	TRBJ1-4	TRBD1	.	CASSLGGQGNEKLFF	TGTGCCAGCAGCTTAGGGGGACAGGGTAATGAAAAACTGTTTTTT
TRBV10-3	TRBJ1-4	TRBD1	once	CAISRTGREKLFF	TGTGCCATCAGTCGGACAGGGCGGGAAAAACTGTTTTTT
TRBV7-9	TRBJ2-7	.	.	CASSLGETLYEQYF	TGTGCCAGCAGCTTAGGGGAGACACTCTACGAGCAGTACTTC
TRBV15	TRBJ1-5	.	.	CATSREVRTSNQPQHF	TGTGCCACCAGCAGAGAGGTGCGCACCAGCAATCAGCCCCAGCATTTT
TRBV9	TRBJ2-7	.	.	CASSGQGQFYEQYF	TGTGCCAGCAGCGGACAAGGACAGTTCTACGAGCAGTACTTC
TRBV30	TRBJ1-1	TRBD1	few	CAWSLVRQGKNTEAFF	TGTGCCTGGAGTTTAGTTAGACAGGGGAAAAACACTGAAGCTTTCTTT
TRBV18	TRBJ1-2	.	.	CASSLPQRDYGYTF	TGTGCCAGCTCACTCCCACAGAGAGACTATGGCTACACCTTC
TRBV15	TRBJ2-2	.	.	CATSRDSGADTGELFF	TGTGCCACCAGCAGAGACAGTGGGGCAGACACCGGGGAGCTGTTTTTT
TRBV11-2	TRBJ1-4	.	.	CASSLGLGLGEKLFF	TGTGCCAGCAGCTTGGGGCTAGGGCTGGGAGAAAAACTGTTTTTT
TRBV7-6	TRBJ1-1	.	.	CASSLGQGSAFF	TGTGCCAGCAGCTTAGGGCAGGGCTCAGCTTTCTTT
TRBV18	TRBJ2-7	.	few	CASSPGEVSKRYEQYF	TGTGCCAGCTCACCAGGTGAGGTCAGCAAACGATACGAGCAGTACTTC
TRBV18	TRBJ1-3	.	once	CASSRARTDSGNTIYF	TGTGCCAGCTCACGGGCCAGGACTGACTCTGGAAACACCATATATTTT
TRBV28	TRBJ2-1	.	.	CASLGGLLNHEQFF	TGTGCCAGCCTCGGAGGACTACTAAACCATGAGCAGTTCTTC
TRBV5-1	TRBJ1-1	.	.	CASSLGGGLVTEAFF	TGCGCCAGCAGCTTGGGGGGAGGATTAGTGACTGAAGCTTTCTTT
TRBV7-3	TRBJ2-7	TRBD2	once	CASSLEGTSNYEQYF	TGTGCCAGCAGCTTGGAGGGGACTAGTAATTACGAGCAGTACTTC
TRBV7-2	TRBJ2-3	TRBD1	.	CASSLATGGMLTQYF	TGTGCCAGCAGCTTAGCGACAGGGGGCATGCTTACGCAGTATTTT
TRBV19	TRBJ1-1	.	.	CASSIGGGMNTEAFF	TGTGCCAGTAGTATAGGGGGCGGGATGAACACTGAAGCTTTCTTT
TRBV5-1	TRBJ1-2	TRBD1	.	CASSLEGQGAGYTF	TGCGCCAGCAGCTTAGAGGGACAGGGGGCTGGCTACACCTTC
TRBV29-1	TRBJ1-3	TRBD1	.	CSAGAGGSGNTIYF	TGCAGCGCCGGAGCAGGGGGCAGTGGAAACACCATATATTTT
TRBV20-1	TRBJ2-5	.	.	CSASPGARGETQYF	TGCAGTGCTAGTCCGGGCGCGCGCGGGGAGACCCAGTACTTC
TRBV11-2	TRBJ2-3	TRBD2	.	CASSHWSGGPKRDTQYF	TGTGCCAGCAGCCACTGGAGCGGGGGGCCCAAGCGTGATACGCAGTATTTT
TRBV5-6	TRBJ2-3	TRBD2	.	CASSLSWTGGPEDTQYF	TGTGCCAGCAGCTTGAGTTGGACGGGGGGGCCTGAAGATACGCAGTATTTT
TRBV30	TRBJ1-5	.	.	CAWSVQGDQPQHF	TGTGCCTGGAGTGTACAGGGAGATCAGCCCCAGCATTTT
TRBV27	TRBJ1-6	TRBD1	few	CASRGNRGGNSPLHF	TGTGCCAGCAGGGGGAACAGGGGAGGAAATTCACCCCTCCACTTT
TRBV9	TRBJ2-6	.	once	CASSFGQIPSGANVLTF	TGTGCCAGCAGCTTCGGACAGATTCCCTCTGGGGCCAACGTCCTGACTTTC